Reported below is one T cell receptor (beta chain). The antigen is undetermined. It was with 60 Vbeta and 13 Jbeta primers that the PCR ran. Profiled with immunoSEQ multiplex PCR; TCRdb holds only in-frame clones, not every one. The sample gives 90,000 to 150,000 clones, roughly 65% of which show up once; more than 8% is in the top ten. The data stem from a study of cytomegalovirus exposure and HLA in healthy donors. Study observations and caveats: The only immune exposure information that was available was CMV serostatus. A reported reduction in N-insertions relative to the roughly 710-donor mean was seen in an Asian-associated ancestry cluster in a later analysis. The study listed 150 to 200 cytomegalovirus-associated TCR beta chains. Later on, a genetic analysis was performed. It linked a missense variant in DCLRE1C with V- and J-gene trimming of TCR beta.

Trimming cost V 4 bases and J 8 bases; bases outside gene matches: 7. The germline V gene encodes CDR1 SQVTM and CDR2 ANQGSEA. The CDR3 loop spans 13 amino acids. The sequenced sample was PBMCs. The V gene is TRBV29-1, the J gene TRBJ2-2, with 7 bases that match TRBD1. The clonotype comes from a man between 35 and 55 years old in good health and CMV-seropositive. The CDR3 sequence is CSVGQGWEGELFF. The CDR3 region has the DNA TGCAGCGTTGGACAGGGTTGGGAGGGGGAGCTGTTTTTT.